The 27 T cell receptor beta chains listed next were all sequenced from one sample in a study of memory CD8 T cells in hepatitis C reinfection. Sequenced by immunoSEQ multiplex PCR; TCRdb stores in-frame clones only, minus some. The sample lists 50,000 or so clones; roughly 89% were seen once. Time point indicated: pre-reinfection, 55 to 20 weeks before reinfection detection. No in vitro expansion preceded TCR sequencing of the sorted cells. The material sequenced was naive CD8+ T cells sorted from blood. Source of these receptors: a man younger than 30 with hepatitis C virus infection.

V is TRBV5-1 and J is TRBJ2-3, with D hard to call. V was shortened by 0 bases and J by 0 bases, with 8 bases between the two germline ends. The CDR3 spans 15 residues. Looked up from germline, CDR1 is SGHRS and CDR2 is YFSETQ. CDR3 sequence: CASSLAYRSTDTQYF. In DNA form, the CDR3 reads TGCGCCAGCAGCTTGGCCTATAGAAGCACAGATACGCAGTATTTT.

This chain connects TRBV11-2 to TRBJ1-4; 12 nucleotides agree with TRBD1. The V segment lost 4 bases and the J segment 4 bases; nucleotides outside the gene matches: 4. The germline CDR1 and CDR2 sequences are SGHAT and FQNNGV. This CDR3 spans 16 amino acids. CDR3 DNA sequence: TGTGCCAGCAGCTGGGGACAGGGGGCCTTTAATGAAAAACTGTTTTTT. As protein: CASSWGQGAFNEKLFF.

The genes are TRBV28 and TRBJ1-5, with 9 bases fitting TRBD1. CDR1 is MDHEN and CDR2 is SYDVKM in the germline V gene. Trimming took 6 bases from V and 3 from J; bases not matched to a gene: 6. CDR3 length: 15 residues. The CDR3 DNA is TGTGCCAGCAGCGAGGGACAGGGCGTCAATCAGCCCCAGCATTTT. Encoded protein: CASSEGQGVNQPQHF.

The rearrangement uses TRBV27 and TRBJ2-2, with 8 bases identical to TRBD1. The V gene end was trimmed by 6 bases and the J gene end by 2 bases; junction bases not matched to a gene: 5. The CDR3 totals 15 residues. CDR1 is MNHEY and CDR2 is SMNVEV in the germline V gene (reference sequence). CDR3: CASRAGGTNTGELFF. Written as DNA, the CDR3 is TGTGCCAGCAGAGCAGGGGGCACAAACACCGGGGAGCTGTTTTTT.

The chain employs TRBV5-4 and TRBJ2-3; perhaps TRBD1 as D (6 bases). Germline CDR1 and CDR2: SGHNT and YYREEE (reference sequence). This CDR3 comprises 14 residues. The V gene lost 1 base and the J gene lost 4 bases, with 10 bases spanning the gap. CDR3 nucleotide sequence: TGTGCCAGCAGCTTGTTCCAGGGGTCAGATACGCAGTATTTT. Translated, it gives CASSLFQGSDTQYF.

V gene TRBV4-3 combines with J gene TRBJ2-3; 7 bases agree with TRBD2. The germline CDR1 and CDR2 sequences are LGHNA and YSLEER. This CDR3 has 16 amino acids. V trimming: 0 bases; J trimming: 3 bases; junction bases outside the gene matches: 6. The CDR3: CASSQDLAAGTDTQYF. The CDR3 bases are TGCGCCAGCAGCCAAGATCTAGCAGCGGGGACAGATACGCAGTATTTT.

The chain employs TRBV11-2 and TRBJ2-4; D may be TRBD2 (6 bases). Trimming shortened V by 0 bases and J by 15 bases, and 9 bases separated the two germline ends. The germline V gene encodes CDR1 SGHAT and CDR2 FQNNGV. CDR3 length: 11 amino acids. The CDR3 is CASSLDGGLYF. CDR3 nucleotide sequence: TGTGCCAGCAGCTTAGACGGAGGGCTGTACTTC.

Here the CDR3 reads CAIGGGSTDTQYF. CDR3 bases: TGTGCCATCGGGGGGGGTAGCACAGATACGCAGTATTTT. The rearrangement links TRBV6-6 to TRBJ2-3, with 8 bases aligning to TRBD2. The germline V gene encodes CDR1 MNHNY and CDR2 SVGAGI (reference sequence). The junction had 3 bases not matched to a gene; V was cut back by 10 bases and J by 0 bases. The CDR3 covers 13 residues.

The V and J genes are TRBV5-1 and TRBJ2-5; 9 bases match TRBD2. This CDR3 is 15 amino acids long. From germline, CDR1 is SGHRS and CDR2 YFSETQ. V shed 3 bases, J shed 9 bases, and the junction held 12 bases outside the gene matches. The CDR3 sequence: CASSSRTSALDAQYF. The CDR3 nucleotides read TGCGCCAGCAGCTCGAGGACTAGCGCCTTAGACGCCCAGTACTTC.

Only a few counts were recorded for this clone. The chain recombines TRBV5-1 with TRBJ2-3; D is possibly TRBD2 (5 bases). V lost 1 base to trimming and J lost 7 bases, with 16 bases between them. There are 15 residues in the CDR3. Per the germline V gene, CDR1 is SGHRS and CDR2 is YFSETQ. This chain's CDR3 is CASSLRLAPGHTQYF. DNA of the CDR3: TGCGCCAGCAGCTTGCGGCTAGCCCCTGGGCATACGCAGTATTTT.

The rearrangement links TRBV5-6 to TRBJ2-5, with a possible D match to TRBD2 (6 bases). The CDR3 extends over 16 amino acids. V lost 0 bases to trimming and J lost 5 bases, with 17 bases between them. Germline-derived CDR1 and CDR2 are SGHDT and YYEEEE. As DNA, the CDR3 is TGTGCCAGCAGCTTGGAATGGAGGGTTCGGTCGGAGACCCAGTACTTC. Protein sequence: CASSLEWRVRSETQYF.

J is TRBJ2-1 and V is TRBV4-2; unclear D gene. Germline CDR1 and CDR2: LGHNA and YNFKEQ. V was shortened by 0 bases and J by 8 bases, with 14 bases between the two germline ends. The CDR3 is 15 amino acids. The CDR3 protein is CASSQESLSQDEQFF. DNA of the CDR3: TGTGCCAGCAGCCAAGAAAGCCTATCGCAGGATGAGCAGTTCTTC.

This clone showed up just a few times. The chain links TRBV4-1 to TRBJ2-1; the D gene is possibly TRBD2 (6 bases). The length of the CDR3 is 15 residues. Between the trimmed V and J ends, which lost 1 base and 6 bases, there was a span of 13 bases. Germline-derived CDR1 and CDR2 are MGHRA and YSYEKL. CDR3 DNA sequence: TGCGCCAGCAGCCAAGTCATAGCGGCAATCAATGAGCAGTTCTTC. This encodes CASSQVIAAINEQFF.

This sequence joins TRBV4-2 and TRBJ2-7; the match to TRBD1 covers 10 bases. The CDR3 loop spans 15 amino acids. Germline trimming cut 3 bases from V and 5 bases from J; bases unmatched to any gene: 7. Looked up from germline, CDR1 is LGHNA and CDR2 is YNFKEQ. CDR3 sequence (DNA): TGTGCCAGCAGCCACCAACTGGACAGGGGGGACGAGCAGTACTTC. Its translation is CASSHQLDRGDEQYF.

The chain uses TRBV28 and TRBJ2-1; maybe TRBD2 (7 bases). Germline CDR1 is MDHEN and CDR2 is SYDVKM. This CDR3 contains 14 residues. V lost 6 bases and J lost 7, with 16 bases in between. The CDR3 nucleotides read TGTGCCAGCAGCCTAGGGGGGGGCGGTAATGAGCAGTTCTTC. This sequence encodes CASSLGGGGNEQFF.

The gene calls are TRBV4-1 and TRBJ2-3; D perhaps matches TRBD2 (7 bases). Germline CDR1 and CDR2: MGHRA and YSYEKL. V lost 2 bases and J 0 bases, leaving 12 bases between the germline ends. This CDR3 has 16 amino acids. CDR3 region: CASSQKEGGSTDTQYF. DNA of the CDR3: TGCGCCAGCAGCCAAAAGGAGGGGGGGAGCACAGATACGCAGTATTTT.

This clone appeared a few times. V and J are TRBV2 and TRBJ2-7; D is unresolved. Germline V gene lookup returns CDR1 SNHLY and CDR2 FYNNEI. The CDR3 is 14 residues long. The V and J ends lost 3 bases and 1 base respectively, with 10 bases between them. CDR3 region: CASSDLGRSYEQYV. CDR3 sequence (DNA): TGTGCCAGCAGTGACCTGGGCAGGTCCTACGAGCAGTACGTC.

The chain recombines TRBV27 with TRBJ2-7, with 9 nucleotides matching TRBD2. The CDR3 loop spans 16 amino acids. The V segment lost 5 bases and the J segment 2 bases; nucleotides outside the gene matches: 10. Germline V gene lookup returns CDR1 MNHEY and CDR2 SMNVEV (reference sequence). CDR3 sequence (DNA): TGTGCCAGCAGTCCCTCTAGCGGGGATATACCCTACGAGCAGTACGTC. Protein: CASSPSSGDIPYEQYV.

This chain joins TRBV2 and TRBJ1-4, with 8 bases that match TRBD1. V lost 6 bases and J lost 3; bases outside the gene matches: 6. The CDR3 covers 15 residues. The germline CDR1 and CDR2 sequences are SNHLY and FYNNEI. For the CDR3, the DNA is TGTGCCAGCAGGCCCCCGGACAGGGCTAATGAAAAACTGTTTTTT. It specifies CASRPPDRANEKLFF.

The chain carries TRBV7-9 and TRBJ1-6, with 8 bases identical to TRBD1. The CDR3 extends over 16 amino acids. With 3 bases clipped from V and 5 bases from J, the junction kept 6 bases outside the gene matches. Germline values: CDR1 SEHNR, CDR2 FQNEAQ (reference sequence). The CDR3 nucleotides read TGTGCCAGCAGCTTGTTGGGCAGGGGGCATAATTCACCCCTCCACTTT. It codes for CASSLLGRGHNSPLHF.

This clone has only a few counts. The chain combines TRBV6-5 with TRBJ1-1; D gene unclear. Germline V lookup: CDR1 MNHEY, CDR2 SVGAGI. The ends were cut back, 0 bases at V and 4 bases at J, with 6 bases in the middle. The CDR3 loop spans 13 amino acids. CDR3 protein: CASSYSAGTEAFF. The CDR3 DNA reads as TGTGCCAGCAGTTACTCGGCGGGCACTGAAGCTTTCTTT.

V usage is TRBV28 and J usage is TRBJ2-3; 8 bases fit TRBD1. The CDR3 totals 13 residues. Germline CDR1 MDHEN, CDR2 SYDVKM. V lost 8 bases to trimming and J lost 6 bases; unmatched junction nucleotides: 7. The CDR3 loop reads CASADRAWDTQYF. In DNA, the CDR3 is TGTGCCAGCGCGGACAGGGCGTGGGATACGCAGTATTTT.

The chain carries TRBV6-6 and TRBJ2-1; maybe TRBD1 (6 bases). Germline V gene sequence: CDR1 MNHNY, CDR2 SVGAGI (reference sequence). The CDR3 totals 11 residues. Trimming took off 3 bases at V and 15 bases at J, with 12 bases between the two ends. In DNA form, the CDR3 reads TGTGCCAGCAGTTATGGCACAGGGTGGTTCTTC. Translated: CASSYGTGWFF.

The chain joins TRBV11-2 to TRBJ2-5, with TRBD1 matching 8 bases. V was pared by 1 base and J by 5 bases, with 9 bases of the junction left unmatched. CDR3 size: 16 residues. Germline V lookup: CDR1 SGHAT, CDR2 FQNNGV. Written as DNA, the CDR3 is TGTGCCAGCAGCTTAGGAGACAGGGGAGAAGGGGAGACCCAGTACTTC. Amino acids: CASSLGDRGEGETQYF.

The rearrangement links TRBV5-4 to TRBJ2-5, with TRBD2 as a possible D gene (5 bases). CDR3 length equals 16 residues. V was trimmed by 4 bases and J by 2 bases, leaving 18 bases between them. Germline CDR1 is SGHNT and CDR2 is YYREEE (reference sequence). This chain's CDR3 is CASSPSYGERQETQYF. DNA of the CDR3: TGTGCCAGCAGCCCCTCCTACGGGGAAAGGCAAGAGACCCAGTACTTC.

The chain combines TRBV6-6 with TRBJ1-2; 9 bases map to TRBD1. From germline, CDR1 is MNHNY and CDR2 SVGAGI (reference sequence). This CDR3 region has 16 residues. The V gene end was trimmed by 7 bases and the J gene end by 6 bases; junction bases not matched to a gene: 15. The CDR3 region has the DNA TGTGCCAGCACTCCCGTTCAACAGGGGGCGCGGGATGGCTACACCTTC. Protein: CASTPVQQGARDGYTF.

On this clone itself: Relative to the germline gene, one junction end is altered; a read error may explain this. The chain employs TRBV4-1 and TRBJ2-7, with a weak D call TRBD2 (7 bases). Germline values: CDR1 MGHRA, CDR2 YSYEKL. The CDR3 is made up of 15 amino acids. The DNA for the CDR3 is TGCGCCAGCGGCCAAGGGGGAGGGTCCCCCTACGAGCAGTACTTC. Translated, it gives CASGQGGGSPYEQYF.